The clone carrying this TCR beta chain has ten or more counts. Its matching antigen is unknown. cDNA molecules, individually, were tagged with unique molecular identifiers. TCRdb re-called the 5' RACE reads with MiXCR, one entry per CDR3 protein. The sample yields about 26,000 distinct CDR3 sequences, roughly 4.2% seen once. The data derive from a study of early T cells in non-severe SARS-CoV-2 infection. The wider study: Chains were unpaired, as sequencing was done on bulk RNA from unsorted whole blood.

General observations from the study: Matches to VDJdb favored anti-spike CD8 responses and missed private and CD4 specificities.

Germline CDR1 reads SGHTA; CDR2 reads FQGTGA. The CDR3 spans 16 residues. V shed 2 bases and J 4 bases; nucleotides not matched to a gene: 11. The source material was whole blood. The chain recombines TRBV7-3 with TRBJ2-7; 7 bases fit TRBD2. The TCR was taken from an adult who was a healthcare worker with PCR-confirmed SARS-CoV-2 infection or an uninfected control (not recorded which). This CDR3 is CASSLSGGQGEYEQYF. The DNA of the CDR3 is TGTGCCAGCAGCTTATCGGGAGGTCAGGGCGAGTACGAGCAGTACTTC.